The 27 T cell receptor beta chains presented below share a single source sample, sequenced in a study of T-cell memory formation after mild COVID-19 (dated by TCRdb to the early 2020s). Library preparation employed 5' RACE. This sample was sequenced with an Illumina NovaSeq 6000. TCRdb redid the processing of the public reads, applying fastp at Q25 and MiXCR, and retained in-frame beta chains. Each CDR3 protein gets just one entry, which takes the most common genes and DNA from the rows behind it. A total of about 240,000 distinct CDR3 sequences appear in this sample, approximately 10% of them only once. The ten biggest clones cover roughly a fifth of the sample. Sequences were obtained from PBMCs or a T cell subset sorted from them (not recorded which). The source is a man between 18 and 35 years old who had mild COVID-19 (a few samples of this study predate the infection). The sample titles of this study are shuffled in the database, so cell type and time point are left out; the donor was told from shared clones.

The CDR3, as DNA: TGCGCCAGCAGCCGGGACAGGACGATTCAGCCCCAGCATTTT. Protein product: CASSRDRTIQPQHF. The chain joins TRBV4-3 to TRBJ1-5; 8 nucleotides agree with TRBD1. V shed 4 bases, J shed 6 bases, and the junction held 5 bases outside the gene matches. The germline V gene encodes CDR1 LGHNA and CDR2 YSLEER. The CDR3 has 14 amino acids.

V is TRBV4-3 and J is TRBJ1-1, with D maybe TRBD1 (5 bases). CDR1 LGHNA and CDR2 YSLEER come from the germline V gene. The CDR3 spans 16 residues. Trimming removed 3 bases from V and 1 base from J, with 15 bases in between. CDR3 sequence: CASSQGMGRSNTEAFF. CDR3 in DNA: TGCGCCAGCAGCCAGGGAATGGGACGGTCGAACACTGAAGCTTTCTTT.

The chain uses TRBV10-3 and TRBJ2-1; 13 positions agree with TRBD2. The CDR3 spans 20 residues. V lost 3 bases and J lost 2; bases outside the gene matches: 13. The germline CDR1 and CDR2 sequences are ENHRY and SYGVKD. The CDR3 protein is CAISDPTGLAGIGTYNEQFF. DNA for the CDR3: TGTGCCATCAGTGACCCCACGGGACTAGCGGGGATCGGCACCTACAATGAGCAGTTCTTC.

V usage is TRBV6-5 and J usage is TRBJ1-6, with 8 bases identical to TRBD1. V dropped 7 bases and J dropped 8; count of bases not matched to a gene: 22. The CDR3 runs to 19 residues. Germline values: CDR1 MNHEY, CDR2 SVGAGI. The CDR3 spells CASIPQVRGAQGADSPLHF. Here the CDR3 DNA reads TGTGCCAGCATCCCACAAGTCCGCGGGGCGCAGGGGGCCGATTCACCCCTCCACTTT.

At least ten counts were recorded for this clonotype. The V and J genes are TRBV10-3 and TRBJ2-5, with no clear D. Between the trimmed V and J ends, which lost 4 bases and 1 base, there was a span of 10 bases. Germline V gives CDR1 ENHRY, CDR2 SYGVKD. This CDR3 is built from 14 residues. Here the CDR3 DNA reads TGTGCCATCAGTGCCAATCGGGTCCAAGAGACCCAGTACTTC. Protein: CAISANRVQETQYF.

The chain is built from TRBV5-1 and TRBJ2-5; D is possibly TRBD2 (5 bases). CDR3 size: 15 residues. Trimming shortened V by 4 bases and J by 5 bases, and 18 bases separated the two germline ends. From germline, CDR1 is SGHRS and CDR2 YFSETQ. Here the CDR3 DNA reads TGCGCCAGCAGCCCGCCCAAAGGGCGAGGGGAGACCCAGTACTTC. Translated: CASSPPKGRGETQYF.

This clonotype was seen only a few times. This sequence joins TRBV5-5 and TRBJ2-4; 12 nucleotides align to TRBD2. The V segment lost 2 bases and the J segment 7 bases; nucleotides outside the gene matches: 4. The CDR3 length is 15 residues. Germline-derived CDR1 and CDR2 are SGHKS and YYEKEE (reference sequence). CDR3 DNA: TGTGCCAGCAGCTTTCTAGCGGGGGGGTCTAACATTCAGTACTTC. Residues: CASSFLAGGSNIQYF.

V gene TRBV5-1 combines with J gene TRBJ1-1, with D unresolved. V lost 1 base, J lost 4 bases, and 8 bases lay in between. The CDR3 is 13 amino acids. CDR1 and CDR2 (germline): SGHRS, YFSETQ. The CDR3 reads CASSLRGPTEAFF. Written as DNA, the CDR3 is TGCGCCAGCAGCTTGCGGGGTCCCACTGAAGCTTTCTTT.

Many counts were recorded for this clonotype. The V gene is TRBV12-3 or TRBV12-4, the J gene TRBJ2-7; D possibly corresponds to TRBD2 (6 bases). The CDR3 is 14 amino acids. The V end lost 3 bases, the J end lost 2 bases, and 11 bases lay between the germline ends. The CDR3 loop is CASSFAGGTYEQYF. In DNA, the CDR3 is TGTGCCAGCAGTTTCGCTGGGGGGACCTACGAGCAGTACTTC.

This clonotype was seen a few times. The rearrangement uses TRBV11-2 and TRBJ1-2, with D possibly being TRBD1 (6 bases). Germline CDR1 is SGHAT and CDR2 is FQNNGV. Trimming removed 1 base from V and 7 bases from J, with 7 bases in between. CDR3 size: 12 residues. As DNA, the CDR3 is TGTGCCAGCAGCTTAGGACAGGTTGGCTACACCTTC. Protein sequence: CASSLGQVGYTF.

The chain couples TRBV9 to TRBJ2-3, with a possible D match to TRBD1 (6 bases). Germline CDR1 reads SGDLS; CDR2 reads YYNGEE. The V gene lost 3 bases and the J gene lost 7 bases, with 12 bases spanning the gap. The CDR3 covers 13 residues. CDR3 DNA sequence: TGTGCCAGCAGCGCTGGGACATCCTATACGCAGTATTTT. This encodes CASSAGTSYTQYF.

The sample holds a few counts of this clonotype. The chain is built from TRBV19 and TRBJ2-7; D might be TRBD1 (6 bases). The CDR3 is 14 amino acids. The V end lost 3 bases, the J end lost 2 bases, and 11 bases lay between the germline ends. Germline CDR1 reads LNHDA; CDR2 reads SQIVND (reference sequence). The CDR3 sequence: CASSMVGQTYEQYF. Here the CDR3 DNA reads TGTGCCAGTAGTATGGTCGGACAGACCTACGAGCAGTACTTC. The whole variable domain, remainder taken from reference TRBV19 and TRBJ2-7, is DGGITQSPKYLFRKEGQNVTLSCEQNLNHDAMYWYRQDPGQGLRLIYYSQIVNDFQKGDIAEGYSVSREKKESFPLTVTSAQKNPTAFYLCASSMVGQTYEQYFGPGTRLTVT.

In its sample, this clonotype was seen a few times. The CDR3 loop is CASSLDRGSGELFF. CDR3 sequence (DNA): TGTGCCAGCAGCTTGGACAGGGGCTCCGGGGAGCTGTTTTTT. The V call is TRBV11-3, the J call TRBJ2-2; 9 bases agree with TRBD1. Germline CDR1 is SGHNT and CDR2 is YENEEA. Unmatched junction bases numbered 2, after V lost 3 bases and J lost 6 bases. This CDR3 spans 14 amino acids.

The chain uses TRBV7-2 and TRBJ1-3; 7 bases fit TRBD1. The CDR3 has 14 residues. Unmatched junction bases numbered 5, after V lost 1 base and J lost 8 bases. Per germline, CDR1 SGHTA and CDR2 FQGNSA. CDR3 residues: CASSLVWDRDTIYF. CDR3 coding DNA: TGTGCCAGCAGCTTAGTTTGGGACAGAGACACCATATATTTT.

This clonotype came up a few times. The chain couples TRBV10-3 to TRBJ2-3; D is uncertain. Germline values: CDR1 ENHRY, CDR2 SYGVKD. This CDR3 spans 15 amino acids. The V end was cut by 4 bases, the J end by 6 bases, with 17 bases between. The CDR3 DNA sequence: TGTGCCATCAGTGGATCCCTAGATCGTGGGGATACGCAGTATTTT. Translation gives CAISGSLDRGDTQYF.

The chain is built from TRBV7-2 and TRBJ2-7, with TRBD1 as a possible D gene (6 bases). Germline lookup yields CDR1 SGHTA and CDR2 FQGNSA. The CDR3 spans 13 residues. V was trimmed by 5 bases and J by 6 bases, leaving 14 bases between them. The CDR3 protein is CASSPGIGGEQYF. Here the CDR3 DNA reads TGTGCCAGCAGCCCCGGAATAGGGGGCGAGCAGTACTTC.

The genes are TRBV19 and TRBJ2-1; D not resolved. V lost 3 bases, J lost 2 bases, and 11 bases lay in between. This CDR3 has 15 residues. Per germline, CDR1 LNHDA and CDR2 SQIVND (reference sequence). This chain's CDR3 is CASSMVSGPYNEQFF. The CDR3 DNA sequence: TGTGCCAGTAGTATGGTCTCTGGTCCCTACAATGAGCAGTTCTTC.

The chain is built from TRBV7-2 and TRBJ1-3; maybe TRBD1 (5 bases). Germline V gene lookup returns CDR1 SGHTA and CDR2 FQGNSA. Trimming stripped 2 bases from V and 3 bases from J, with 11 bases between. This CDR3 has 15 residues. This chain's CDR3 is CASSLRGADGNTIYF. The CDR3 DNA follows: TGTGCCAGCAGCTTACGAGGGGCCGATGGAAACACCATATATTTT.

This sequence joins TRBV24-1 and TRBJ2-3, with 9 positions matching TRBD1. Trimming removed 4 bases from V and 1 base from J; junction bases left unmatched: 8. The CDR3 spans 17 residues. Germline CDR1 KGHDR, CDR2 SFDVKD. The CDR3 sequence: CATSDTAGTGRTDTQYF. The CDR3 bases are TGTGCCACCAGTGACACCGCCGGGACAGGGCGCACAGATACGCAGTATTTT.

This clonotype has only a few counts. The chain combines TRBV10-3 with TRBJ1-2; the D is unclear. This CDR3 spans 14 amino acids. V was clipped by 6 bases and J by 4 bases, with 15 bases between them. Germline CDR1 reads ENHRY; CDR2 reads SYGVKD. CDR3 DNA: TGTGCCATCAGCTCGGACGCGGGCATCTATGGCTACACCTTC. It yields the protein CAISSDAGIYGYTF.

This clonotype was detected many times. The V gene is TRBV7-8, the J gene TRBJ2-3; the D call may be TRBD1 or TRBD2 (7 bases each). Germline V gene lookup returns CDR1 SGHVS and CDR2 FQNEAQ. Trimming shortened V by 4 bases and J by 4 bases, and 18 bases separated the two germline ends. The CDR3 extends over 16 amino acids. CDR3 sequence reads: CASSSSRGGPADTQYF. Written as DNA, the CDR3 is TGTGCCAGCAGCTCCAGCAGGGGGGGTCCCGCAGATACGCAGTATTTT.

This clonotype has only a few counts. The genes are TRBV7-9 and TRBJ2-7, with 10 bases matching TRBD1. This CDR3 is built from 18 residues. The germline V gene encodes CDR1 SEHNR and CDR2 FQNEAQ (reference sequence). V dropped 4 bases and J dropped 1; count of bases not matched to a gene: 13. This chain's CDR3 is CASSSRRPGTGDSYEQYF. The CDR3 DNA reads TGTGCCAGCAGCTCCCGTCGGCCGGGGACAGGGGATTCCTACGAGCAGTACTTC.

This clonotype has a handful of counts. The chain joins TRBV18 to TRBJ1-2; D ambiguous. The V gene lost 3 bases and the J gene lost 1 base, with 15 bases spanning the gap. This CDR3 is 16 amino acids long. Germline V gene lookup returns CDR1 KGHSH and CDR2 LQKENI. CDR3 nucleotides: TGTGCCAGCTCACCCCCTTACAAGCGTAGTAACTATGGCTACACCTTC. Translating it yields CASSPPYKRSNYGYTF.

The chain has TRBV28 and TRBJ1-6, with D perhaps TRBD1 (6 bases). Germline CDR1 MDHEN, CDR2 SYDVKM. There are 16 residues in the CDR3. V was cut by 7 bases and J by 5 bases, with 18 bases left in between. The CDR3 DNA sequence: TGTGCCAGCACAAGTGGGGGCAGGCGGGATAATTCACCCCTCCACTTT. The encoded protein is CASTSGGRRDNSPLHF.

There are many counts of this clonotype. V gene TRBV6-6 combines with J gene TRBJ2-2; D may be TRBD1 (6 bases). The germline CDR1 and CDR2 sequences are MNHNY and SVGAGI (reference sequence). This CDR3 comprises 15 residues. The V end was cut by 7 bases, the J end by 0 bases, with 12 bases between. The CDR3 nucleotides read TGTGCCAGCAATCGGGACACCGCGAACACCGGGGAGCTGTTTTTT. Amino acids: CASNRDTANTGELFF.

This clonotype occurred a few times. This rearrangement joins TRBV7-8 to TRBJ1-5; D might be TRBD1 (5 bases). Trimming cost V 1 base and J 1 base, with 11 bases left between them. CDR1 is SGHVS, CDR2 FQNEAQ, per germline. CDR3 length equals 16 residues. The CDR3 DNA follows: TGTGCCAGCAGCTTAGAGGGACGGTTAAGCAATCAGCCCCAGCATTTT. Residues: CASSLEGRLSNQPQHF.

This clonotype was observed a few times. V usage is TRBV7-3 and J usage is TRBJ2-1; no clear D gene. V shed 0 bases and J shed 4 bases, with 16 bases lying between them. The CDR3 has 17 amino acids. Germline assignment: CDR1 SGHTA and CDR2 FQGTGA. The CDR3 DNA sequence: TGTGCCAGCAGCTTAACGAGGCTTTCAGGTGCATACAATGAGCAGTTCTTC. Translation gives CASSLTRLSGAYNEQFF.